This T cell receptor beta chain was obtained from a study of circulating CD8 cells and anti-PD-1 response in melanoma. Study information: Treatment was intravenous nivolumab at 3 mg/kg every 2 weeks. About 55% of the 13 melanoma patients received first-line anti-PD-1 therapy. Study results and limitations: Peptide assays on expanded sorted subsets replaced tumor-based reactivity testing. Under 8% of TRB clonotypes were shared between subsets at M1.

The germline CDR1 and CDR2 sequences are LNHDA and SQIVND (reference sequence). The CDR3 has 13 residues. The germline V and J ends were trimmed by 1 base and 5 bases, with 6 bases remaining between them. TCR libraries were prepared from approximately 15 ng of total RNA with the QIAseq Immune Repertoire TCR panel. Each CDR3 protein is one row after TCRdb ran MiXCR on the reads. Altogether around 500 distinct CDR3 sequences are present, 4% to 5.5% being singletons, with the ten largest covering over 15%. This clonotype is categorized as large. What it binds is unknown. Sorting of live CD3+CD8+TCRalphabeta+ cells by PD-1 and/or TIGIT gave four subsets.

The V and J genes are TRBV19 and TRBJ2-1, with D uncertain. The sequence derives from a human donor with melanoma. Specimen: CD8+ T cells from PBMCs, collected at baseline or after one month of anti-PD-1 therapy (not recorded which). In nucleotides, the CDR3 is TGTGCCAGTAGTATAGTGCAGAACAATGAGCAGTTCTTC. Its translation: CASSIVQNNEQFF.